This T cell receptor (beta chain) was profiled in a study of shared clonotypes between healthy human individuals. As for the study in general: The composition of the donors was a couple of women and a few men aged 18 to 49.

The CDR3 covers 16 residues. Trimming took off 1 base at V and 5 bases at J, with 17 bases between the two ends. Germline V CDR1 and CDR2: MGHRA, YSYEKL. 200 ng DNA, 30,000 or so T cell genomes, went into each sorted-subset replicate PCR. In the original processing: Junction-only sequences produced by ImmunoSEQ had no quality scores, so filtering differed. The assay was immunoSEQ multiplex PCR, and TCRdb's table has in-frame clones only and misses some. That table is the source of V, J and clone size, and D and trimming were worked out from the DNA. The sample shows roughly 1,600,000 clones, around 98.5% of them seen only once. This clone was found once.

The specimen was naive CD4+ T cells sorted from blood. Subset indicated: CD45RA+ positively selected. The chain is built from TRBV4-1 and TRBJ1-1; weak D call: TRBD1 (5 bases). The clonotype was recovered from a man aged 25-45 years in good health. CDR3 sequence reads: CASSQVPGPKGTEAFF. CDR3 DNA sequence: TGCGCCAGCAGCCAAGTCCCGGGACCAAAGGGAACTGAAGCTTTCTTT.